These 21 T cell receptor beta chains were all obtained from the same sample, sequenced in a study of cytomegalovirus exposure and HLA in healthy donors (dated by TCRdb to about 2017). The library came from the immunoSEQ multiplex PCR assay. For the multiplex PCR, a mixture combining 60 forward primers for TCR Vbeta segments and 13 reverse primers for TCR Jbeta segments was used. Imported from immuneACCESS, the table was reduced by TCRdb to in-frame sequences with V and J called. These copies leave out some clones; in studies compared against another copy, an unresolved V gene accounts for under half, and the cause of the remainder is not known. A total of 85,000 to 100,000 clones appear in this sample, about 80% of them only once. The ten largest clones capture around 3% of the sample. Sequencing used PBMCs. All receptors derive from a male donor in good health and CMV-seropositive.

This chain uses TRBV7-9 with TRBJ1-2; D gene unclear. CDR1 and CDR2 (germline): SEHNR, FQNEAQ (reference sequence). Trimming cost V 2 bases and J 7 bases, with 11 bases left between them. The CDR3 is 13 residues long. This CDR3 is CASSLPSYGGYTF. The CDR3 DNA is TGTGCCAGCAGCTTACCGTCCTATGGTGGCTACACCTTC.

This chain connects TRBV6-5 to TRBJ1-5, with TRBD1 matching over 7 bases. CDR3 length: 13 amino acids. Trimming at V came to 7 bases and at J to 5 bases, leaving 5 bases not matched to a gene. The germline V gene encodes CDR1 MNHEY and CDR2 SVGAGI. The CDR3 spells CASKEGAHQPQHF. The CDR3, as DNA: TGTGCCAGCAAGGAGGGGGCCCATCAGCCCCAGCATTTT.

This clone was detected only a few times. The chain is built from TRBV7-9 and TRBJ1-1; the D gene is possibly TRBD1 (5 bases). V lost 6 bases and J 0 bases, leaving 8 bases between the germline ends. The CDR3 length is 13 residues. Germline V gives CDR1 SEHNR, CDR2 FQNEAQ (reference sequence). CDR3 DNA: TGTGCCAGCAGACAGGACATGAACACTGAAGCTTTCTTT. This translates into CASRQDMNTEAFF.

A note on this clone: The same CDR3 is also encoded by other DNA sequences in this sample. This chain uses TRBV7-6 with TRBJ1-3; D remains ambiguous. The CDR3 consists of 19 residues. The germline V gene encodes CDR1 SGHVS and CDR2 FNYEAQ. Deletions cut 0 bases from V and 0 bases from J, with 18 bases between. The CDR3 region has the DNA TGTGCCAGCAGCTTAGCGCGCAGGAGGGTGGACTCCTCTGGAAACACCATATATTTT. Translated: CASSLARRRVDSSGNTIYF. Together with reference TRBV7-6 and TRBJ1-3, the CDR3 gives the full variable domain: GAGVSQSPRYKVTKRGQDVALRCDPISGHVSLYWYRQALGQGPEFLTYFNYEAQQDKSGLPNDRFSAERPEGSISTLTIQRTEQRDSAMYRCASSLARRRVDSSGNTIYFGEGSWLTVV.

Points on this clone: The junction and the germline gene differ at one end; a read error may be behind it. V usage is TRBV25-1 and J usage is TRBJ1-1; D remains unclear. Germline CDR1 MGHDK, CDR2 SYGVNS. The CDR3 has 13 amino acids. CDR3 sequence reads: CAGSATANTEAFF. The CDR3 coding sequence is TGTGCCGGCAGTGCCACTGCGAACACTGAAGCTTTCTTT.

The chain couples TRBV19 to TRBJ2-1; 8 bases are shared with TRBD1. The CDR3 runs to 13 residues. The ends lost 4 bases at V and 8 bases at J; junction bases unmatched: 4. The V gene's germline CDR1 is LNHDA and CDR2 SQIVND (reference sequence). Here the CDR3 DNA reads TGTGCCAGTAGTACGGACAGGGAGTATGAGCAGTTCTTC. It is translated as CASSTDREYEQFF.

The CDR3 reads CASSLVFGGRADTQYF. DNA for the CDR3: TGCGCCAGCAGCTTGGTTTTCGGCGGGAGGGCGGATACGCAGTATTTT. V gene TRBV5-1 combines with J gene TRBJ2-3; 9 nucleotides agree with TRBD2. Germline loops: CDR1 SGHRS, CDR2 YFSETQ. J gave up 6 bases and V 0 bases, and 8 bases lay outside the gene matches. CDR3 size: 16 residues. Full variable domain (rest looked up from reference TRBV5-1 and TRBJ2-3): KAGVTQTPRYLIKTRGQQVTLSCSPISGHRSVSWYQQTPGQGLQFLFEYFSETQRNKGNFPGRFSGRQFSNSRSEMNVSTLELGDSALYLCASSLVFGGRADTQYFGPGTRLTVL.

The V gene is TRBV6-1, the J gene TRBJ1-1, with 7 bases identical to TRBD1. This CDR3 has 14 residues. Trimming at V came to 6 bases and at J to 2 bases, leaving 6 bases not matched to a gene. Germline values: CDR1 MNHNS, CDR2 SASEGT. CDR3: CASREQGKNTEAFF. As DNA, the CDR3 is TGTGCCAGCAGGGAACAGGGGAAAAACACTGAAGCTTTCTTT.

The chain joins TRBV12-5 to TRBJ1-1; D is uncertain. Germline V gene sequence: CDR1 LGHNT, CDR2 FRNRAP. The CDR3 runs 16 residues. V dropped 4 bases and J dropped 1 base, with 16 bases sitting between them. CDR3 coding DNA: TGTGCTAGTGGTTCCCCGGGTGAATTGAGGAACACTGAAGCTTTCTTT. Amino acids: CASGSPGELRNTEAFF.

J is TRBJ1-2 and V is TRBV29-1; possible D gene TRBD1, 6 bases. Per germline, CDR1 SQVTM and CDR2 ANQGSEA. This CDR3 has 14 residues. Trimming took 1 base from V and 4 from J, leaving 13 bases between them. The CDR3 DNA follows: TGCAGCGTTGAAGGAACAGGGTTGGGCTATGGCTACACCTTC. Translated, it gives CSVEGTGLGYGYTF. Variable domain in full (rest from reference TRBV29-1 and TRBJ1-2): SAVISQKPSRDICQRGTSLTIQCQVDSQVTMMFWYRQQPGQSLTLIATANQGSEATYESGFVIDKFPISRPNLTFSTLTVSNMSPEDSSIYLCSVEGTGLGYGYTFGSGTRLTVV.

This chain uses TRBV5-4 with TRBJ2-7, with a possible D match to TRBD2 (5 bases). Germline V gene data show CDR1 as SGHNT and CDR2 as YYREEE (reference sequence). The CDR3 loop spans 15 amino acids. Trimming cost V 3 bases and J 1 base, with 14 bases left between them. The CDR3 loop is CASSSTGKGSYEQYF. Written as DNA, the CDR3 is TGTGCCAGCAGCTCTACGGGGAAAGGGTCCTACGAGCAGTACTTC. The entire variable domain, with the rest obtained from reference TRBV5-4 and TRBJ2-7, is as follows: ETGVTQSPTHLIKTRGQQVTLRCSSQSGHNTVSWYQQALGQGPQFIFQYYREEENGRGNFPPRFSGLQFPNYSSELNVNALELDDSALYLCASSSTGKGSYEQYFGPGTRLTVT.

The chain employs TRBV2 and TRBJ2-7; 8 nucleotides agree with TRBD1. J lost 1 base, V lost 9 bases, and 8 bases had no gene match. The CDR3 length is 14 residues. Germline values: CDR1 SNHLY, CDR2 FYNNEI. The CDR3 nucleotides read TGTGCCAGTTCCCGGGACAGGAGTTCCTACGAGCAGTACTTC. Translated: CASSRDRSSYEQYF.

The rearrangement links TRBV15 to TRBJ2-5; D remains ambiguous. This CDR3 is built from 13 residues. V was pared by 1 base and J by 5 bases, with 8 bases between. Germline V gene lookup returns CDR1 LNHNV and CDR2 YYDKDF (reference sequence). The CDR3 DNA is TGTGCCACCAGCAGAGTCAGGTTCGAGACCCAGTACTTC. Amino acids: CATSRVRFETQYF. The variable domain in full, completed from reference TRBV15 and TRBJ2-5, reads DAMVIQNPRYQVTQFGKPVTLSCSQTLNHNVMYWYQQKSSQAPKLLFHYYDKDFNNEADTPDNFQSRRPNTSFCFLDIRSPGLGDTAMYLCATSRVRFETQYFGPGTRLLVL.

V usage is TRBV5-1 and J usage is TRBJ1-4, with D unclear. V was pared by 3 bases and J by 6 bases, with 12 bases between. The CDR3 is made up of 14 amino acids. CDR1 is SGHRS, CDR2 YFSETQ, per germline. The CDR3: CASSSTVKDEKLFF. In DNA, the CDR3 is TGCGCCAGCAGCTCTACAGTTAAGGATGAAAAACTGTTTTTT.

Comment on this clone: The junction shows a germline mismatch at one end, possibly a read error. The chain recombines TRBV7-7 with TRBJ2-5; no reliable D call. The CDR3 consists of 13 residues. Germline-derived CDR1 and CDR2 are SSHAT and FNYEAQ (reference sequence). The CDR3 coding sequence is TGTGCTAGCAGCTTTATTAGCCAAGAGACCCAGTACTTC. This encodes CASSFISQETQYF.

The CDR3 sequence: CASSTRLAVCCYGYTF. The DNA of the CDR3 is TGTGCCAGCAGCACCCGGCTGGCGGTATGTTGCTATGGCTACACCTTC. This rearrangement joins TRBV5-6 to TRBJ1-2; D is ambiguous. Trimming took 4 bases from V and 4 from J, leaving 20 bases between them. The CDR3 has 16 residues. CDR1 and CDR2 (germline): SGHDT, YYEEEE.

This clone has more than one count but fewer than ten. DNA for the CDR3: TGCGCCAGCAGCCTGCGGGAAGTCGGTGAGCAGTTCTTC. Encoded protein: CASSLREVGEQFF. V usage is TRBV4-3 and J usage is TRBJ2-1; tentative D call: TRBD2 (6 bases). Trimming pared 4 bases from V and 9 bases from J, leaving 13 bases between. Germline V gene sequence: CDR1 LGHNA, CDR2 YSLEER. The CDR3 contains 13 residues.

This clone was recorded a few times. V gene TRBV2 combines with J gene TRBJ1-5, with a possible D match to TRBD1 (5 bases). V lost 3 bases to trimming and J lost 6 bases, with 9 bases between them. From germline, CDR1 is SNHLY and CDR2 FYNNEI. The CDR3 contains 13 residues. In DNA, the CDR3 is TGTGCCAGCAGTGAGACAGCTGTTCAGCCCCAGCATTTT. Translation: CASSETAVQPQHF.

This clone was seen more than once but under ten times. The chain joins TRBV30 to TRBJ1-4, with D possibly matching TRBD1 (5 bases). Germline V CDR1 and CDR2: GTSNPN, SVGIG (reference sequence). The V and J ends lost 2 bases and 8 bases respectively, with 12 bases between them. The CDR3 length is 13 residues. The CDR3 coding sequence is TGTGCCTGGAGTTTGGGGGAGGGGGAAAAACTGTTTTTT. This sequence encodes CAWSLGEGEKLFF.

V gene TRBV19 combines with J gene TRBJ1-1, with 10 bases aligning to TRBD1. CDR1 LNHDA and CDR2 SQIVND come from the germline V gene (reference sequence). The CDR3 is 16 amino acids. J gave up 10 bases and V 5 bases, and 16 bases lay outside the gene matches. The CDR3 sequence is CASSSSSGTGVRGAFF. DNA of the CDR3: TGTGCCAGTAGTTCCTCCTCCGGGACAGGGGTACGGGGAGCTTTCTTT. Drawing the rest from reference TRBV19 and TRBJ1-1, the complete variable domain is DGGITQSPKYLFRKEGQNVTLSCEQNLNHDAMYWYRQDPGQGLRLIYYSQIVNDFQKGDIAEGYSVSREKKESFPLTVTSAQKNPTAFYLCASSSSSGTGVRGAFFGQGTRLTVV.

V and J are TRBV7-2 and TRBJ1-4; 8 bases map to TRBD1. The CDR3 runs 14 residues. V lost 6 bases and J lost 9; bases outside the gene matches: 9. The germline gives CDR1 SGHTA, CDR2 FQGNSA. The CDR3 DNA follows: TGTGCCAGCAGGTCTACAGGGGGTCTGCAAAAACTGTTTTTT. Its protein is CASRSTGGLQKLFF.